A selection of T cell receptor beta chains follows, all from one sample in a study of blood T cells in healthy people across ages. MiXCR, run by TCRdb on the 5' RACE reads, gives a single entry per CDR3 protein. The repertoire consists of roughly 730,000 distinct CDR3 sequences, with roughly three fifths occurring once and the leading ten covering around a quarter. The source material was blood. The receptors come from a man between 35 and 55 years old in good health. The CDR3 runs from the conserved cysteine through the conserved F or W.

v_gene	j_gene	CDR3aa
TRBV6-6	TRBJ2-5	CASRAPVQETQYF
TRBV7-9	TRBJ2-3	CASSHRGAGVGTDTQYF
TRBV6-6	TRBJ2-5	CASTGGGSGRYQETQYF
TRBV5-1	TRBJ1-1	CASSKGLGTEAFF
TRBV6-5	TRBJ1-1	CASSYRTGRGGQHTEAFF
TRBV20-1	TRBJ2-1	CSARDLAGLPNEQFF
TRBV7-2	TRBJ2-3	CASSLGGDFTDTQYF
TRBV4-3	TRBJ2-3	CASSQAHTDTQYF
TRBV12-3/TRBV12-4	TRBJ2-5	CATYGWTRQETQYF
TRBV20-1	TRBJ1-2	CSAREPTATGEGYTF
TRBV5-1	TRBJ2-3	CASMWAPSTDTQYF
TRBV15	TRBJ2-1	CATSRGDGSYNEQFF
TRBV12-3/TRBV12-4	TRBJ1-2	CASSFMGFSGYTF
TRBV9	TRBJ2-3	CASSVEAGGTDTQYF
TRBV3-1	TRBJ2-1	CASSQDPQIYEQFF
TRBV25-1	TRBJ1-1	CASSELSRENTEAFF
TRBV6-5	TRBJ1-4	CASSLGPINEKLFF
TRBV5-1	TRBJ2-5	CASSLAAGGPRETQYF